The text below deals with one TCR beta chain. In the PCR, 60 Vbeta and 13 Jbeta primers were used. Clones were read by immunoSEQ multiplex PCR, and TCRdb kept only the in-frame ones, dropping some. This sample's table has 150,000 to 200,000 clones. These data come from a study of cytomegalovirus exposure and HLA in healthy donors. The V gene's germline CDR1 is SGHAT and CDR2 FQNNGV. V dropped 1 base and J dropped 2; count of bases not matched to a gene: 14. This CDR3 contains 19 residues. Samples came from healthy bone marrow donors. Input material: PBMCs. The chain has TRBV11-2 and TRBJ2-7, with 10 bases lining up with TRBD2. The TCR was taken from a man aged 25 to 40 in good health and CMV-seronegative. In DNA, the CDR3 is TGTGCCAGCAGCTTAGTTGGGGCTAGCGGGAGAAACTCCCCCTACGAGCAGTACTTC. Translation gives CASSLVGASGRNSPYEQYF.